This T cell receptor beta chain was profiled in a study of identical twins. Overall study findings and caveats: Findings came from cross-sectional statistics, without long-term follow-up of donors.

Concerning this clonotype: Its cognate antigen is unknown.

V was clipped by 6 bases and J by 0 bases, with 10 bases between them. The CDR3 has 14 residues. The germline gives CDR1 ENHRY, CDR2 SYGVKD. A single record per CDR3 protein comes from TCRdb applying MiXCR to the 5' RACE reads. The table records approximately 670,000 distinct CDR3 sequences, 6% to 6.5% of them present only once. This clonotype was sampled from a man between 18 and 35 years old in good health. This chain connects TRBV10-3 to TRBJ2-3; a possible D gene is TRBD2 (5 bases). Sequenced input: naive T cells sorted from blood. In DNA, the CDR3 is TGTGCCATCAGGCGGCGGGCGAGCACAGATACGCAGTATTTT. Protein: CAIRRRASTDTQYF.